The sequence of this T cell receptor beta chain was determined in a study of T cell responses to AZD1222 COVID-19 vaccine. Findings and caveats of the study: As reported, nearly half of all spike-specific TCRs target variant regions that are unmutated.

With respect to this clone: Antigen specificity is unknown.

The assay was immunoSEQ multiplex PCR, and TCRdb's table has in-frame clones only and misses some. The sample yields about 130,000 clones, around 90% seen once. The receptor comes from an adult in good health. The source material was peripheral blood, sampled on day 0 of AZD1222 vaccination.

CDR3 bases: TGCGCCAGCAGCTTGGAAGGGGACAGGGGGCGAGACACCATATATTTT. Its protein product is CASSLEGDRGRDTIYF. The chain joins TRBV5-1 to TRBJ1-3, with 12 bases fitting TRBD1. The junction had 6 bases not matched to a gene; V was cut back by 0 bases and J by 8 bases. There are 16 residues in the CDR3. From germline, CDR1 is SGHRS and CDR2 YFSETQ.